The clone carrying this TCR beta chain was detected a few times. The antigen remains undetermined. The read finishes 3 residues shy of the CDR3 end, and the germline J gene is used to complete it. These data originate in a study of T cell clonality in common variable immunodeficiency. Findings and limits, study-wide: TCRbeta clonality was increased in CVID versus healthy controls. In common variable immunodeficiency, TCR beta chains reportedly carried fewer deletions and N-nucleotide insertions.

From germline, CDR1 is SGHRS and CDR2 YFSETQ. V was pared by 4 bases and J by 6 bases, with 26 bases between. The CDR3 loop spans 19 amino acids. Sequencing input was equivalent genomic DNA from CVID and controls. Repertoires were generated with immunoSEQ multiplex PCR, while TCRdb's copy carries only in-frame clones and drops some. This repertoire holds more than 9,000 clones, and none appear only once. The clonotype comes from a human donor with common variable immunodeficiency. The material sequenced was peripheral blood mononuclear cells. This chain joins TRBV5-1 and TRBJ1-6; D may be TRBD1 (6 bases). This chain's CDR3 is CASSRWSGVHGVINSPLHF. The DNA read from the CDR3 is TGCGCCAGCAGCCGGTGGTCAGGGGTTCACGGAGTGATTAATTCACCC.